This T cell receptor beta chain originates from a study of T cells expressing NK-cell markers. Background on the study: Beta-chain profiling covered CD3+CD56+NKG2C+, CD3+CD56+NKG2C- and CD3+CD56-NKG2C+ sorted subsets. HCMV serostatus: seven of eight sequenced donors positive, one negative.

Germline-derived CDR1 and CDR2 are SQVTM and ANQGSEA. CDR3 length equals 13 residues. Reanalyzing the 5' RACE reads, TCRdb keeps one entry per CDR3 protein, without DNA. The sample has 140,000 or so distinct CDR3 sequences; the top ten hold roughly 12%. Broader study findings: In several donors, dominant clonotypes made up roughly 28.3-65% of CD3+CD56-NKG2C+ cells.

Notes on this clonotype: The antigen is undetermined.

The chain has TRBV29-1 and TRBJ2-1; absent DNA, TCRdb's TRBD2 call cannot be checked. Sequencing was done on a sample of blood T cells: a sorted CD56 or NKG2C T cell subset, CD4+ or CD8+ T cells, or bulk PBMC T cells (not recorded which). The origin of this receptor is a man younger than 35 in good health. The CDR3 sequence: CSVEAGGTHEQFF.